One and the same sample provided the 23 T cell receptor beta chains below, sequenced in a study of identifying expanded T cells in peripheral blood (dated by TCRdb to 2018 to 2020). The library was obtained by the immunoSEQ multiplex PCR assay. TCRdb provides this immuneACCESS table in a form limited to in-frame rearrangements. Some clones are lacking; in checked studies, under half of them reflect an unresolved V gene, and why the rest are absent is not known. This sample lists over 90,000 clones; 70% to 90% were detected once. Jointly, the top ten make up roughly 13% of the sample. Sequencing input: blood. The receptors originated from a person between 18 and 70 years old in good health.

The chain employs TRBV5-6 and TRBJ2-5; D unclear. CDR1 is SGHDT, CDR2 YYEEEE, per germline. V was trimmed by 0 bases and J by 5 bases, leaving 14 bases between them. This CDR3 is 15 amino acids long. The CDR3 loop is CASSLVSGIRETQYF. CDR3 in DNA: TGTGCCAGCAGCTTGGTATCTGGGATTAGGGAGACCCAGTACTTC.

The CDR3 here is CASSYRRTFNTGELFF. CDR3 in DNA: TGTGCCAGCAGTTACCGCCGGACATTTAACACCGGGGAGCTGTTTTTT. This rearrangement joins TRBV6-5 to TRBJ2-2; possible D gene TRBD1, 5 bases. The V end lost 2 bases, the J end lost 2 bases, and 12 bases lay between the germline ends. Per the germline V gene, CDR1 is MNHEY and CDR2 is SVGAGI. The CDR3 contains 16 residues.

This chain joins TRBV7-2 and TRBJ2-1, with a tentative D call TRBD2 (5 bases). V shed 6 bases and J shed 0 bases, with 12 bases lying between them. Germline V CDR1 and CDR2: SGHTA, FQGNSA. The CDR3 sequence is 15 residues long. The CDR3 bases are TGTGCCAGCAGGAGAGCGGCGGGCTCCTACAATGAGCAGTTCTTC. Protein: CASRRAAGSYNEQFF.

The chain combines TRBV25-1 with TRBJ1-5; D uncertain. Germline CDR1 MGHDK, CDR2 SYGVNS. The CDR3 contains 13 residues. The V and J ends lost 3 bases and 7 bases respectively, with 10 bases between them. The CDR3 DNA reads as TGTGCCAGCAGTGATAGGGATAACCAGCCCCAGCATTTT. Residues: CASSDRDNQPQHF.

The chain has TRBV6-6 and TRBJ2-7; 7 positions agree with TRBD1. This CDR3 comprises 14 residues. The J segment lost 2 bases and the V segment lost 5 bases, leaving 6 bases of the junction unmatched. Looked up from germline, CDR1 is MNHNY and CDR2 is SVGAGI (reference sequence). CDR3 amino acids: CASSGTVDPYEQYF. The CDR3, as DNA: TGTGCCAGCAGTGGGACAGTAGACCCCTACGAGCAGTACTTC.

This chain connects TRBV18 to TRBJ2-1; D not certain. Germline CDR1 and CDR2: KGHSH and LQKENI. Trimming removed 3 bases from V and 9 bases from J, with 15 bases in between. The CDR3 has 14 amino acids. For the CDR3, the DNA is TGTGCCAGCTCACCCGGACGGTTAGATAGTGAGCAGTTCTTC. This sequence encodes CASSPGRLDSEQFF.

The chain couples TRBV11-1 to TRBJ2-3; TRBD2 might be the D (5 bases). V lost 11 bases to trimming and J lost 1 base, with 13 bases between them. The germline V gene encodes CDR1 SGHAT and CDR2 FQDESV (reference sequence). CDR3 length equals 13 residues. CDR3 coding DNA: TGTGCCGGAGGAGCTACGGGCACAGATACGCAGTATTTT. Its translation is CAGGATGTDTQYF. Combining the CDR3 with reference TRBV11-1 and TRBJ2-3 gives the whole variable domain EAEVAQSPRYKITEKSQAVAFWCDPISGHATLYWYRQILGQGPELLVQFQDESVVDDSQLPKDRFSAERLKGVDSTLKIQPAELGDSAMYLCAGGATGTDTQYFGPGTRLTVL.

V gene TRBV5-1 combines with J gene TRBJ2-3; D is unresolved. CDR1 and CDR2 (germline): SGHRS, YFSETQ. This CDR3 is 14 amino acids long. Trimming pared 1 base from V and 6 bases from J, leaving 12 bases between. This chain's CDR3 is CASSLRPNLDTQYF. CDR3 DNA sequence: TGCGCCAGCAGCTTGCGCCCAAACTTGGATACGCAGTATTTT.

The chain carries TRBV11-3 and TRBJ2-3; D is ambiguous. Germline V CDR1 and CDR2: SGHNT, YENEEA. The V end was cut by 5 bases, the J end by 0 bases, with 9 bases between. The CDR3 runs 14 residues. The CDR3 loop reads CASSLSASTDTQYF. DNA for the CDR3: TGTGCCAGCAGCCTAAGTGCTAGCACAGATACGCAGTATTTT.

The CDR3 nucleotides are TGTGCCAGCCAGGCGGGGACCAGCTCCTACGAGCAGTACTTC. Translating it yields CASQAGTSSYEQYF. This chain joins TRBV7-2 and TRBJ2-7, with D perhaps TRBD2 (6 bases). The CDR3 length is 14 residues. Germline V gives CDR1 SGHTA, CDR2 FQGNSA. V was shortened by 8 bases and J by 0 bases, with 14 bases between the two germline ends.

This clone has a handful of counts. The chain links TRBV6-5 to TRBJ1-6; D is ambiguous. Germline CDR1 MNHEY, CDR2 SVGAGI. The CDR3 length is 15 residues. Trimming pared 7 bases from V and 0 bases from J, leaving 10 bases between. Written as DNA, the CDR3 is TGTGCCAGCACCTCTCGGAGCTCCTATAATTCACCCCTCCACTTT. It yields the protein CASTSRSSYNSPLHF.

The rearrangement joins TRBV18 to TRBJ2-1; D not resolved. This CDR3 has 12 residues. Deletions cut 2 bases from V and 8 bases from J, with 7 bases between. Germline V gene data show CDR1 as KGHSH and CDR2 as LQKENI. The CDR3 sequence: CASSPSGDEQFF. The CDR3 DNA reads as TGTGCCAGCTCACCAAGTGGGGATGAGCAGTTCTTC.

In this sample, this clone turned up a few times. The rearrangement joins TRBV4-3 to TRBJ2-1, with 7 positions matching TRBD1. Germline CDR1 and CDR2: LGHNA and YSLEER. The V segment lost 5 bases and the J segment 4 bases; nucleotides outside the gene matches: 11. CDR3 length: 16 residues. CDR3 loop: CASSENTGTEYNEQFF. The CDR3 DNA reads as TGCGCCAGCAGCGAAAACACCGGGACAGAATACAATGAGCAGTTCTTC.

In nucleotides, the CDR3 is TGTGCCAGCAGTCCCTCCGGGACTAGCGACGATACGCAGTATTTT. It specifies CASSPSGTSDDTQYF. V usage is TRBV11-3 and J usage is TRBJ2-3; the match to TRBD2 covers 10 bases. V was pared by 6 bases and J by 6 bases, with 9 bases of the junction left unmatched. CDR1 and CDR2 from the germline V gene are SGHNT and YENEEA. The CDR3 runs to 15 residues.

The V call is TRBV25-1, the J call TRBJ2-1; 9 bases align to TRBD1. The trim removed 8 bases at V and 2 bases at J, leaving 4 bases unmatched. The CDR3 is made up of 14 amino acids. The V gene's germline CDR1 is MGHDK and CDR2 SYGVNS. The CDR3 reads CASARTGAYNEQFF. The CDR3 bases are TGTGCCAGCGCCAGGACAGGGGCCTACAATGAGCAGTTCTTC.

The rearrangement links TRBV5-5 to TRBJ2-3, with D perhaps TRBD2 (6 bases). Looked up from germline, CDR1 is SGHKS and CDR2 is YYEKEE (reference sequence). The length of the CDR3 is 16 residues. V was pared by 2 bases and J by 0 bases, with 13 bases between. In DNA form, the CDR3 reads TGTGCCAGCAGCTTATGGTGGGAGGCTAGCACAGATACGCAGTATTTT. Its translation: CASSLWWEASTDTQYF.

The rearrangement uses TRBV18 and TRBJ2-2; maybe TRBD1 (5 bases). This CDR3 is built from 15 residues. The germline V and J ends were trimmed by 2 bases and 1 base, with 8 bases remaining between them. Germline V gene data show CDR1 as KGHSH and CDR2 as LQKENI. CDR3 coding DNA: TGTGCCAGCTCACCAGCGACAGTGAACACCGGGGAGCTGTTTTTT. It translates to CASSPATVNTGELFF.

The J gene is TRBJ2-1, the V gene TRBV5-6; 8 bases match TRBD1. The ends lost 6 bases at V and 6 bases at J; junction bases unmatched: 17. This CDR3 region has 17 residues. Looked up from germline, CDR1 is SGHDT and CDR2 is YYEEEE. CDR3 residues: CASTRSHRTGIGNEQFF. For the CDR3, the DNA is TGTGCCAGCACCCGTTCGCACCGGACAGGGATCGGCAATGAGCAGTTCTTC.

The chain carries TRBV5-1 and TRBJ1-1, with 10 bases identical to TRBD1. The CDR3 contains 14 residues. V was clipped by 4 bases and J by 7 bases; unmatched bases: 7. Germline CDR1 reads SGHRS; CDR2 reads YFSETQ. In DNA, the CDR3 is TGCGCCAGCAGCACCGACAGGGGGCAAGGTGAAGCTTTCTTT. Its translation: CASSTDRGQGEAFF.

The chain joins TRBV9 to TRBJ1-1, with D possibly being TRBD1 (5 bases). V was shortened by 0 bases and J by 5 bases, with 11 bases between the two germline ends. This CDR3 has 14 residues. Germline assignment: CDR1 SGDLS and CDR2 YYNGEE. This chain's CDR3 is CASSVGDRPTEAFF. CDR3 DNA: TGTGCCAGCAGCGTAGGGGACCGCCCAACTGAAGCTTTCTTT.

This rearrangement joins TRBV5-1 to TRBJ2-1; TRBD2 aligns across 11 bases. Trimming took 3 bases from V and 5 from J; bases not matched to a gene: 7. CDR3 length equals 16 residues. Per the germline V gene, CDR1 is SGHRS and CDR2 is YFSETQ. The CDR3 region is CASSSRTSGPHNEQFF. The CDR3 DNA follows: TGCGCCAGCAGCTCCCGGACTAGCGGGCCCCACAATGAGCAGTTCTTC.

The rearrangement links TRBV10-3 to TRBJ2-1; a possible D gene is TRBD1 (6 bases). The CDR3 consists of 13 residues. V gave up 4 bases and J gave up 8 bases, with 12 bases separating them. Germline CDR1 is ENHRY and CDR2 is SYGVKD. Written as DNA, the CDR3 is TGTGCCATCAGTGTCCAGGGGATAGATGAGCAGTTCTTC. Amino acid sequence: CAISVQGIDEQFF.

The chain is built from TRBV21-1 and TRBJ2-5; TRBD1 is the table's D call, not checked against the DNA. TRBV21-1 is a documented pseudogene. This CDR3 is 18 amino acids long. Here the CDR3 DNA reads TGTGCCAGCAGCAAAAGGGCACCGGGACAGGGGGACCAAGAGACCCAGTACTTC. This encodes CASSKRAPGQGDQETQYF.